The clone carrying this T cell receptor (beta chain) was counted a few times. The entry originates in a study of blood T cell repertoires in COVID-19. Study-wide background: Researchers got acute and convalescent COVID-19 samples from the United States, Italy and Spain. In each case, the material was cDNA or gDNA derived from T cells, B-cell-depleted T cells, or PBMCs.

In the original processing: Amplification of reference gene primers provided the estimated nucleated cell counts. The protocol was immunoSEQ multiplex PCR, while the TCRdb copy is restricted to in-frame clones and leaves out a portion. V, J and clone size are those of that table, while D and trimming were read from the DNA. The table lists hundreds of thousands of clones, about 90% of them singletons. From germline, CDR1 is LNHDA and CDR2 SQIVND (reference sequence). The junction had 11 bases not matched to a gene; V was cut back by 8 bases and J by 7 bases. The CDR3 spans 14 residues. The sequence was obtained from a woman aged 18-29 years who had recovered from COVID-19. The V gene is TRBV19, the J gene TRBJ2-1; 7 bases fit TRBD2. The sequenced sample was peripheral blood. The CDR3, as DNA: TGTGCCAGTTCTGCAGGGTGGCGGGGGAATGAGCAGTTCTTC. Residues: CASSAGWRGNEQFF.